Here is one T cell receptor beta chain with its context. Method: immunoSEQ multiplex PCR; TCRdb's copy keeps in-frame clones and lacks some. The sample holds tens of thousands of clones, around four fifths seen once. This sample is part of a study of blood T cell repertoires in COVID-19. Study in general: COVID-19 samples, acute and convalescent, were from the United States, Italy and Spain.

The source material was peripheral blood. The receptor was isolated from a man between 65 and 80 years old with acute or convalescent COVID-19.

In DNA form, the CDR3 reads TGTGCCAGCAGTTTAATACTAGCGGGAGTTAGAGAGACCCAGTACTTC. Translation gives CASSLILAGVRETQYF. The chain recombines TRBV27 with TRBJ2-5; the match to TRBD2 covers 11 bases. The CDR3 is 16 residues long. V lost 2 bases, J lost 4 bases, and 6 bases stayed unmatched. The germline CDR1 and CDR2 sequences are MNHEY and SMNVEV (reference sequence).